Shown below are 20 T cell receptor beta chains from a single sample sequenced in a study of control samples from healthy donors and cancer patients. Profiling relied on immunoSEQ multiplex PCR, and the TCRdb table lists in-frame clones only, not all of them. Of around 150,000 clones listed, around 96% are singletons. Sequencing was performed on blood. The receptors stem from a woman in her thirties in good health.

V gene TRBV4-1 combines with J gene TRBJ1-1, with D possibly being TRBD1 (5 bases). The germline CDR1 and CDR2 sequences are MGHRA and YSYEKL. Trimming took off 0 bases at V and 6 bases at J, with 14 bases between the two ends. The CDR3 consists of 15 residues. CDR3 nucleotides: TGCGCCAGCAGCCAAGATTCATCAGGGAGGGCTGAAGCTTTCTTT. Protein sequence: CASSQDSSGRAEAFF.

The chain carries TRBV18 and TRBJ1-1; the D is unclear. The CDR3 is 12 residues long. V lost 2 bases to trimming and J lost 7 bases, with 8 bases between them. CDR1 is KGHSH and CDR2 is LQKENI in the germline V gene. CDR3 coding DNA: TGTGCCAGCTCACCATCGACGGATGAAGCTTTCTTT. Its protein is CASSPSTDEAFF.

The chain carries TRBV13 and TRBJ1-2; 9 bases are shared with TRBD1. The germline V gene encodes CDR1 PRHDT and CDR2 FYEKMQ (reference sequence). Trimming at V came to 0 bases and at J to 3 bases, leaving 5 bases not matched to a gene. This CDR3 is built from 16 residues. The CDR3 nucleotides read TGTGCCAGCAGCTTAGGCACAGGGGGCTTAGACTATGGCTACACCTTC. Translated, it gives CASSLGTGGLDYGYTF.

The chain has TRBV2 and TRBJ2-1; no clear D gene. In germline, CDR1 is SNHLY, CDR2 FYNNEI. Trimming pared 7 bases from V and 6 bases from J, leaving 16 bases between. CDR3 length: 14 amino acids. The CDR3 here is CASKADGKFNEQFF. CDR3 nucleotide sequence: TGTGCCAGCAAGGCGGACGGCAAATTCAATGAGCAGTTCTTC.

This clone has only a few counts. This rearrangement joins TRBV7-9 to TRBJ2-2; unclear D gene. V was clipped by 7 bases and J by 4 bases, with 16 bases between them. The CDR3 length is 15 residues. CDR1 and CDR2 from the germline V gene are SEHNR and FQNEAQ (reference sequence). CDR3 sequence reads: CASNQMGSSTGELFF. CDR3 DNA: TGTGCCAGCAACCAAATGGGCAGTTCCACCGGGGAGCTGTTTTTT.

The CDR3 protein is CASSEKTGSYGYTF. CDR3 sequence (DNA): TGTGCCAGCAGTGAAAAGACAGGGAGCTATGGCTACACCTTC. The chain is built from TRBV2 and TRBJ1-2; TRBD1 aligns across 7 bases. The CDR3 totals 14 residues. J lost 4 bases, V lost 2 bases, and 4 bases had no gene match. Looked up from germline, CDR1 is SNHLY and CDR2 is FYNNEI.

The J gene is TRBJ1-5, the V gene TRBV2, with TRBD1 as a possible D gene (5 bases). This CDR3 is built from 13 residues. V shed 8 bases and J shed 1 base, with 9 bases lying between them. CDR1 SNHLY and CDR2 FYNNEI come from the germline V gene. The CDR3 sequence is CASSRESNQPQHF. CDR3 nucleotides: TGTGCCAGCTCCAGGGAGAGCAATCAGCCCCAGCATTTT.

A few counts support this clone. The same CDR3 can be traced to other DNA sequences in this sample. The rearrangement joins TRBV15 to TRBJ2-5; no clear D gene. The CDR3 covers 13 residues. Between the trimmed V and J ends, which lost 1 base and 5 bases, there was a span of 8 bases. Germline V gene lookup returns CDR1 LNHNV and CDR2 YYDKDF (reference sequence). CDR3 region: CATSRVGWETQYF. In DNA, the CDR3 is TGTGCCACCAGCAGAGTGGGGTGGGAGACCCAGTACTTC.

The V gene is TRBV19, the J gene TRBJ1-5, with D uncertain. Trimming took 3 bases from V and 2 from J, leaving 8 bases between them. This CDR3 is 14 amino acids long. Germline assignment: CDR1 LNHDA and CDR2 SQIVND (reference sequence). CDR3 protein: CASSISRGNQPQHF. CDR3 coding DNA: TGTGCCAGTAGTATTTCCCGTGGCAATCAGCCCCAGCATTTT.

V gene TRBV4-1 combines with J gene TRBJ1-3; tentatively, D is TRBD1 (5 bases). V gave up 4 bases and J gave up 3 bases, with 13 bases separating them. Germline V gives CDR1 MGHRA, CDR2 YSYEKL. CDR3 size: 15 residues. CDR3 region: CASSPTRAVGNTIYF. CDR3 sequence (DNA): TGCGCCAGCAGCCCAACCAGGGCCGTTGGAAACACCATATATTTT.

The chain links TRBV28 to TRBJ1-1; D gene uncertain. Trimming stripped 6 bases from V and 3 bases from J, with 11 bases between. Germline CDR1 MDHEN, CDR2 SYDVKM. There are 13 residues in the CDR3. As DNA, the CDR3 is TGTGCCAGCAGAGACTTGGGAGACACTGAAGCTTTCTTT. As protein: CASRDLGDTEAFF.

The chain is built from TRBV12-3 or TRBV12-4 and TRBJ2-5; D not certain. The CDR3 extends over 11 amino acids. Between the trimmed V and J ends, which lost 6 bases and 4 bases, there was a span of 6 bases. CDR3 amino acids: CASSPGETQYF. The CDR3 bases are TGTGCCAGCAGCCCGGGAGAGACCCAGTACTTC.

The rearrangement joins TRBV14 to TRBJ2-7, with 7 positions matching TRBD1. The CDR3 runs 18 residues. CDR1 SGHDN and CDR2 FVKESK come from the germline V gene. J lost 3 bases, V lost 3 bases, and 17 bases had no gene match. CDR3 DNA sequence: TGTGCCAGCAGCCAGACAAACCTGGACAGGCAAAGAATCTACGAGCAGTACTTC. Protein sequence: CASSQTNLDRQRIYEQYF.

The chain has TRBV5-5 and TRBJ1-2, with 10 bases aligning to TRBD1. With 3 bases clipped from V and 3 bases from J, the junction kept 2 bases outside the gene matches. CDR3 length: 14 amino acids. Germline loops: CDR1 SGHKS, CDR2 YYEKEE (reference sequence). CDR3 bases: TGTGCCAGCAGCTGGGGGACAGGGGACTATGGCTACACCTTC. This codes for CASSWGTGDYGYTF.

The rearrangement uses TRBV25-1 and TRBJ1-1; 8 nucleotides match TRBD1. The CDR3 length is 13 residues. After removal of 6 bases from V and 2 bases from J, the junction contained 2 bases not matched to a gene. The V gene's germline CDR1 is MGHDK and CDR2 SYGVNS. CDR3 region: CASRGQGNTEAFF. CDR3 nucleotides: TGTGCCAGCAGAGGACAGGGAAACACTGAAGCTTTCTTT.

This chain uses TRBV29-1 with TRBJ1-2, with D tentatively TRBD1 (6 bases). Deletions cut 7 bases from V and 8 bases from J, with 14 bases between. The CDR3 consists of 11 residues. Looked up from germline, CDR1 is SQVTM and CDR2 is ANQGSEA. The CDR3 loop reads CSARQAPGYTF. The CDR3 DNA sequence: TGCAGCGCCCGACAGGCCCCAGGCTACACCTTC.

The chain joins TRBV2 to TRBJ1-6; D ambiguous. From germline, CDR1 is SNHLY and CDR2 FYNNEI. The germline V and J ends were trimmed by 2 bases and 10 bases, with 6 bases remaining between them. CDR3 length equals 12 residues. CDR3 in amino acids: CASSESASPLHF. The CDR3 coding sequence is TGTGCCAGCAGTGAAAGTGCCTCACCCCTCCACTTT.

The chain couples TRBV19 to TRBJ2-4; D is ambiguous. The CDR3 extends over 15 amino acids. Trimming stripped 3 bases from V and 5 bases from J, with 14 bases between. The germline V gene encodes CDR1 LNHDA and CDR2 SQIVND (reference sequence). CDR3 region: CASSIRPKGENIQYF. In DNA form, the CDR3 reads TGTGCCAGTAGTATCCGCCCAAAGGGTGAAAACATTCAGTACTTC.

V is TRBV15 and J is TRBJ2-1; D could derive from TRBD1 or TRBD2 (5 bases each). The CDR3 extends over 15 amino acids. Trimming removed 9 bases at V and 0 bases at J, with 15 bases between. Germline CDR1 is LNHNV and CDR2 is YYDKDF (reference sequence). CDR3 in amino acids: CATAKRGSSYNEQFF. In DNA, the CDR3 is TGTGCCACAGCTAAGAGGGGAAGCTCCTACAATGAGCAGTTCTTC.

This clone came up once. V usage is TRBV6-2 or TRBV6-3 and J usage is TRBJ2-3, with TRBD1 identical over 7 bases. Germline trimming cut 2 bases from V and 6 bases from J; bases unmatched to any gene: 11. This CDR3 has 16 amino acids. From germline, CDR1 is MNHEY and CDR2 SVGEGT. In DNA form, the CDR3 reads TGTGCCAGCAGTTACATTGGCAGGGGGAGATCGGATACGCAGTATTTT. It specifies CASSYIGRGRSDTQYF.